This note documents a single T cell receptor beta chain sequence. Its target is unknown. The CDR3 runs 14 residues. Germline CDR1 PRHDT, CDR2 FYEKMQ (reference sequence). Trimming took 2 bases from V and 7 from J; bases not matched to a gene: 7. The data were obtained in a study of human T cells and chemical hapten exposure. Study information: Epicutaneous patch tests delivered 0.01% DPC to the upper back, with evaluation at 6 days.

TCRdb re-derived calls from the RACE reads in MiXCR, one entry per CDR3 protein. The sample has some 200,000 distinct CDR3 sequences, under 25% seen once. Study findings and constraints: Alopecia was present in the donors, so their immune response may differ from healthy people's.

Time point noted: patch test 1, 2 weeks after DPC sensitization. Treatment denoted: therapeutic diphenylcyclopropenone sensitization with weekly scalp DPC. Blood sampling preceded each patch test application. This chain connects TRBV13 to TRBJ2-7; TRBD2 agrees at 8 bases. The specimen comprised whole blood, sampled in connection with sensitization to the hapten diphenylcyclopropenone (DPC). The TCR was taken from a woman between 50 and 59 years old with alopecia areata. Some clones in this sample may be carry-over from other donors' samples. The CDR3 is CASSLPGRAWEQYF. The CDR3 DNA reads as TGTGCCAGCAGCTTACCCGGGAGGGCGTGGGAGCAGTACTTC.